Below are 30 T cell receptor beta chains sequenced from a single sample in a study of blood T cells in healthy people across ages. A second about 7 to 11 cycle PCR used barcoded and J-beta primers. TCRdb processed the 5' RACE reads anew with MiXCR; each CDR3 protein has one entry. The repertoire holds 550,000 to 600,000 distinct CDR3 sequences, with roughly a quarter as singletons. The sample comprised blood. These TCRs come from an older woman in good health.

The chain is built from TRBV4-1 and TRBJ2-1, with 8 bases fitting TRBD2. The end of the DNA is better explained by TRBJ2-7, so the J call may be wrong. The germline gives CDR1 MGHRA, CDR2 YSYEKL. This CDR3 comprises 17 residues. As DNA, the CDR3 is TGCGCCAGCAGCCAAGGTGCCGGGGGGGCAAGCTCCTACGAGCAGTACTTC. It yields the protein CASSQGAGGASSYEQYF.

The genes are TRBV3-1 and TRBJ1-2, with D perhaps matching TRBD1 (5 bases). CDR1 LGHDT and CDR2 YNNKEL come from the germline V gene (reference sequence). Between the trimmed V and J ends, which lost 1 base and 8 bases, there was a span of 14 bases. The CDR3 runs 14 residues. The CDR3 here is CASSQGWGVNGYTF. CDR3 coding DNA: TGTGCCAGCAGCCAAGGGTGGGGGGTAAACGGCTACACCTTC.

As concerns this clonotype: The germline gene is not matched at one end of the junction; a read error may be the cause. The CDR3 DNA sequence: TGTGCCTGCAGCCAAGCGGGGCGCGGCTATGGCTACACCTTC. Protein sequence: CACSQAGRGYGYTF. J is TRBJ1-2 and V is TRBV14, with a weak D call TRBD1 (5 bases). CDR3 length equals 14 residues. Germline loops: CDR1 SGHDN, CDR2 FVKESK.

The sample holds a few counts of this clonotype. The rearrangement joins TRBV6-5 to TRBJ2-7, with 7 positions matching TRBD2. The CDR3 length is 13 residues. The V gene's germline CDR1 is MNHEY and CDR2 SVGAGI. V was pared by 6 bases and J by 2 bases, with 4 bases of the junction left unmatched. CDR3 sequence: CASSRGGPYEQYF. CDR3 nucleotide sequence: TGTGCCAGCAGCCGCGGGGGACCCTACGAGCAGTACTTC.

This clonotype turned up a few times. The chain employs TRBV18 and TRBJ2-5; tentative D call: TRBD1 (6 bases). The last part of the DNA fits TRBJ2-7 better; the J call may be wrong. The germline V gene encodes CDR1 KGHSH and CDR2 LQKENI. The CDR3 loop spans 11 amino acids. The CDR3 spells CASSSGDEQYF. The CDR3, as DNA: TGTGCCAGTTCGTCAGGGGACGAGCAGTACTTC.

CDR3 nucleotide sequence: TGCGCCAGCAGCTTGGTGAAGGACGGGGAGTCTCAAGAGACCCAGTACTTC. Its protein product is CASSLVKDGESQETQYF. The chain couples TRBV5-1 to TRBJ2-5, with D possibly TRBD2 on 5 matching bases. Germline CDR1 reads SGHRS; CDR2 reads YFSETQ. The V end was cut by 0 bases, the J end by 2 bases, with 17 bases between. The CDR3 runs to 17 residues. Combining the CDR3 with reference TRBV5-1 and TRBJ2-5 gives the whole variable domain KAGVTQTPRYLIKTRGQQVTLSCSPISGHRSVSWYQQTPGQGLQFLFEYFSETQRNKGNFPGRFSGRQFSNSRSEMNVSTLELGDSALYLCASSLVKDGESQETQYFGPGTRLLVL.

CDR3 sequence: CASSSFTSGGSSEQFF. CDR3 nucleotide sequence: TGCGCCAGCAGCTCATTTACTAGCGGGGGGAGTAGTGAGCAGTTCTTC. The V gene is TRBV5-1, the J gene TRBJ2-1; 12 bases are a match to TRBD2. CDR1 SGHRS and CDR2 YFSETQ come from the germline V gene. Germline trimming cut 3 bases from V and 9 bases from J; bases unmatched to any gene: 10. The CDR3 loop spans 16 amino acids.

The genes are TRBV6-2 or TRBV6-3 and TRBJ2-3, with 11 bases matching TRBD2. The germline V gene encodes CDR1 MNHEY and CDR2 SVGEGT. The CDR3 consists of 15 residues. The trim removed 7 bases at V and 1 base at J, leaving 4 bases unmatched. This CDR3 reads CASNSGGAGTDTQYF. The CDR3 nucleotides read TGTGCCAGCAATAGCGGGGGGGCCGGCACAGATACGCAGTATTTT.

This clonotype showed up just a few times. This CDR3 reads CSARLAGFYEQYF. CDR3 nucleotide sequence: TGCAGTGCCAGACTAGCGGGGTTCTACGAGCAGTACTTC. This sequence joins TRBV20-1 and TRBJ2-7; 11 bases are a match to TRBD2. V lost 6 bases to trimming and J lost 3 bases; unmatched junction nucleotides: 4. Germline V gives CDR1 DFQATT, CDR2 SNEGSKA (reference sequence). This CDR3 spans 13 amino acids.

In this sample, this clonotype turned up a few times. The genes are TRBV7-2 and TRBJ2-7; 8 bases line up with TRBD1. V trimming: 4 bases; J trimming: 4 bases; junction bases outside the gene matches: 3. This CDR3 region has 13 residues. Germline CDR1 SGHTA, CDR2 FQGNSA. Here the CDR3 DNA reads TGTGCCAGCAGCTCAAACAGGGGGTACGAGCAGTACTTC. The encoded protein is CASSSNRGYEQYF. The variable domain in full, completed from reference TRBV7-2 and TRBJ2-7, reads GAGVSQSPSNKVTEKGKDVELRCDPISGHTALYWYRQSLGQGLEFLIYFQGNSAPDKSGLPSDRFSAERTGGSVSTLTIQRTQQEDSAVYLCASSSNRGYEQYFGPGTRLTVT.

This clonotype was seen a handful of times. The chain employs TRBV14 and TRBJ1-2; D remains unclear. V lost 5 bases and J lost 8, with 21 bases in between. Germline V CDR1 and CDR2: SGHDN, FVKESK. The CDR3 runs 15 residues. The CDR3 DNA is TGTGCCAGCAGCGACGCCGGAGTCCTCCAAGGGGGCTACACCTTC. Translation gives CASSDAGVLQGGYTF. The complete variable domain, with remaining parts taken from reference TRBV14 and TRBJ1-2, reads EAGVTQFPSHSVIEKGQTVTLRCDPISGHDNLYWYRRVMGKEIKFLLHFVKESKQDESGMPNNRFLAERTGGTYSTLKVQPAELEDSGVYFCASSDAGVLQGGYTFGSGTRLTVV.

CDR3 DNA sequence: TGCAGCGTTGAACCCAACAATGAGCAGTTCTTC. Translating gives CSVEPNNEQFF. The chain joins TRBV29-1 to TRBJ2-1, with D uncertain. V gave up 2 bases and J gave up 5 bases, with 4 bases separating them. CDR3 length: 11 residues. Germline assignment: CDR1 SQVTM and CDR2 ANQGSEA.

V usage is TRBV9 and J usage is TRBJ1-5, with D perhaps matching TRBD1 (6 bases). Trimming cost V 0 bases and J 5 bases, with 9 bases left between them. The CDR3 runs 14 residues. Germline CDR1 is SGDLS and CDR2 is YYNGEE. CDR3 in DNA: TGTGCCAGCAGCGTAGATACAGGGTATCAGCCCCAGCATTTT. Protein product: CASSVDTGYQPQHF.

The V gene is TRBV5-5, the J gene TRBJ2-1; D is unclear. Germline CDR1 and CDR2: SGHKS and YYEKEE (reference sequence). This CDR3 is built from 15 residues. The germline V and J ends were trimmed by 3 bases and 3 bases, with 13 bases remaining between them. CDR3 nucleotides: TGTGCCAGCAGCTCCTCCGGGTCTAACTACAATGAGCAGTTCTTC. Protein sequence: CASSSSGSNYNEQFF.

The V gene is TRBV7-2, the J gene TRBJ2-7, with 9 bases aligning to TRBD2. The J call is in doubt because the DNA end fits TRBJ2-1 better. This CDR3 comprises 15 residues. Germline V gives CDR1 SGHTA, CDR2 FQGNSA. The CDR3 bases are TGTGCCAGCAGCTTAGTGGGCGGGGGGGTCGGTGAGCAGTTCTTC. Translation gives CASSLVGGGVGEQFF.

This clonotype occurred a few times. The rearrangement links TRBV12-3 or TRBV12-4 to TRBJ1-1; D not resolved. The V and J ends lost 6 bases and 1 base respectively, with 9 bases between them. The CDR3 consists of 13 residues. CDR3: CASSSHRNTEAFF. CDR3 in DNA: TGTGCCAGCAGCTCCCACAGGAACACTGAAGCTTTCTTT.

This clonotype was seen a handful of times. The CDR3 spells CSARRYRATTYEQYF. The CDR3 region has the DNA TGCAGTGCTAGAAGGTATAGGGCGACTACCTACGAGCAGTACTTC. The V gene is TRBV20-1, the J gene TRBJ2-7, with TRBD2 as a possible D gene (5 bases). There are 15 residues in the CDR3. V was pared by 2 bases and J by 2 bases, with 16 bases between. CDR1 DFQATT and CDR2 SNEGSKA come from the germline V gene (reference sequence).

This clonotype was seen only a few times. J is TRBJ2-2 and V is TRBV6-4; tentative D call: TRBD1 (5 bases). V was trimmed by 3 bases and J by 7 bases, leaving 12 bases between them. From germline, CDR1 is MRHNA and CDR2 SNTAGT. The CDR3 sequence is 14 residues long. This CDR3 reads CASSEQGNYGELFF. The CDR3, as DNA: TGTGCCAGCAGTGAGCAGGGAAATTACGGGGAGCTGTTTTTT.

This clonotype was seen a handful of times. The rearrangement joins TRBV27 to TRBJ1-2; 9 nucleotides align to TRBD1. CDR1 and CDR2 from the germline V gene are MNHEY and SMNVEV (reference sequence). This CDR3 is 13 amino acids long. V dropped 2 bases and J dropped 8; count of bases not matched to a gene: 3. CDR3 region: CASSLRDREGYTF. The CDR3 DNA reads as TGTGCCAGCAGTTTAAGGGACAGGGAAGGCTACACCTTC.

The rearrangement joins TRBV20-1 to TRBJ1-6; 10 nucleotides line up with TRBD1. The germline V gene has CDR1 DFQATT and CDR2 SNEGSKA (reference sequence). The CDR3 is 15 amino acids. With 6 bases clipped from V and 7 bases from J, the junction kept 9 bases outside the gene matches. The CDR3 protein is CSALKPGQGNSPLHF. The CDR3 DNA reads as TGCAGTGCCCTAAAACCGGGACAGGGGAATTCACCCCTCCACTTT.

A few counts support this clonotype. J is TRBJ2-3 and V is TRBV7-3, with 10 bases fitting TRBD2. Germline assignment: CDR1 SGHTA and CDR2 FQGTGA. CDR3 size: 15 residues. The ends lost 5 bases at V and 0 bases at J; junction bases unmatched: 2. The CDR3 DNA sequence: TGTGCCAGCAGCCCGACTAGCGGGAGCACAGATACGCAGTATTTT. The encoded protein is CASSPTSGSTDTQYF.

The chain employs TRBV7-2 and TRBJ2-1, with D perhaps given as TRBD1 or TRBD2 (5 bases each). Germline V gene lookup returns CDR1 SGHTA and CDR2 FQGNSA. Trimming cost V 1 base and J 4 bases, with 11 bases left between them. The CDR3 spans 15 residues. CDR3 sequence (DNA): TGTGCCAGCAGCTTAGAGGGACGAGGGTACAATGAGCAGTTCTTC. As protein: CASSLEGRGYNEQFF.

V usage is TRBV20-1 and J usage is TRBJ2-1; D may be TRBD1 (5 bases). CDR1 is DFQATT and CDR2 is SNEGSKA in the germline V gene (reference sequence). The CDR3 consists of 15 residues. Trimming shortened V by 1 base and J by 2 bases, and 12 bases separated the two germline ends. The CDR3 nucleotides are TGCAGTGCTAGAGTATCAGACAGCGCCTACAATGAGCAGTTCTTC. This codes for CSARVSDSAYNEQFF.

The rearrangement joins TRBV12-3 or TRBV12-4 to TRBJ2-2; TRBD1 aligns across 7 bases. The J segment lost 10 bases and the V segment lost 7 bases, leaving 12 bases of the junction unmatched. The CDR3 extends over 14 amino acids. The CDR3 sequence: CASTTSDDRVELFF. CDR3 coding DNA: TGTGCCAGCACCACCTCAGACGACAGGGTGGAGCTGTTTTTT.

This clonotype was detected only a few times. V gene TRBV4-3 combines with J gene TRBJ1-2; D call uncertain. V lost 5 bases to trimming and J lost 0 bases, with 13 bases between them. The germline gives CDR1 LGHNA, CDR2 YSLEER. This CDR3 is 15 amino acids long. CDR3 sequence (DNA): TGCGCCAGCAGCAAACTTCGGGGAGCTAACTATGGCTACACCTTC. The encoded protein is CASSKLRGANYGYTF.

The chain joins TRBV6-6 to TRBJ2-5; D remains ambiguous. The DNA end favors TRBJ2-1, so the J call may be wrong. Looked up from germline, CDR1 is MNHNY and CDR2 is SVGAGI (reference sequence). The length of the CDR3 is 13 residues. CDR3 sequence: CASSPVGRNEQFF. CDR3 nucleotides: TGTGCCAGCAGCCCCGTGGGCCGCAATGAGCAGTTCTTC.

The rearrangement uses TRBV7-9 and TRBJ1-4; 9 bases are shared with TRBD1. Per germline, CDR1 SEHNR and CDR2 FQNEAQ (reference sequence). The CDR3 runs 16 residues. Losses at the gene ends were 1 base for V and 7 bases for J; bases not matched to a gene: 7. In nucleotides, the CDR3 is TGTGCCAGCAGCTTAGGCAGGACAGGGGAAGGTGAAAAACTGTTTTTT. This translates into CASSLGRTGEGEKLFF.

As concerns this clonotype: A junction end diverges from the germline sequence, so it may reflect a read error. The V gene is TRBV5-1, the J gene TRBJ1-4; no clear D. Germline loops: CDR1 SGHRS, CDR2 YFSETQ. The CDR3 totals 16 residues. The CDR3 DNA follows: TGCGTCAGCAGCTCCGGGAAGGTCCTTGGCAATGAAAAACTGTTTTTT. Translating it yields CVSSSGKVLGNEKLFF.

This clonotype was seen only a few times. This chain links TRBV2 with TRBJ2-2, with D perhaps matching TRBD1 (6 bases). The CDR3 has 20 amino acids. CDR1 and CDR2 from the germline V gene are SNHLY and FYNNEI. Trimming pared 2 bases from V and 4 bases from J, leaving 26 bases between. The CDR3 DNA sequence: TGTGCCAGCAGTGAAAAGGGTGGGGGACACAACCTGCCTAGCACCGGGGAGCTGTTTTTT. Translating it yields CASSEKGGGHNLPSTGELFF.

There are a few counts of this clonotype. The chain recombines TRBV12-5 with TRBJ2-5; 10 nucleotides match TRBD2. The J call may be wrong; the DNA end is better matched by TRBJ2-1. Per germline, CDR1 LGHNT and CDR2 FRNRAP. CDR3 length: 13 amino acids. CDR3 region: CASKRGGDNEQFF. DNA of the CDR3: TGTGCTAGTAAGCGGGGGGGAGACAATGAGCAGTTCTTC.